This entry lists 20 T cell receptor beta chains sequenced from one sample in a study of identical twins. TCRdb itself ran the 5' RACE reads through MiXCR, one entry per CDR3 protein. The sample has about 290,000 distinct CDR3 sequences, roughly 9.8% seen once; the top ten hold 5.5% to 9%. These data are also associated with another study on yellow fever vaccine responses in identical twins.

Sequencing used CD8+ T cells sorted from blood. All receptors derive from a young woman in good health.

This clonotype showed up many times. This chain connects TRBV29-1 to TRBJ2-1; no clear D gene. Germline CDR1 is SQVTM and CDR2 is ANQGSEA. The CDR3 consists of 13 residues. V lost 1 base, J lost 10 bases, and 14 bases lay in between. The CDR3 nucleotides read TGCAGCGTTGAAGCCCCCGCCGCACGGGAGCAGTTCTTC. This codes for CSVEAPAAREQFF.

This chain connects TRBV28 to TRBJ2-4; maybe TRBD1 (6 bases). Trimming removed 5 bases from V and 5 bases from J, with 19 bases in between. The CDR3 has 16 residues. Germline V gives CDR1 MDHEN, CDR2 SYDVKM. The CDR3 sequence is CASSPAPGTKENIQYF. As DNA, the CDR3 is TGTGCCAGCAGTCCCGCTCCAGGGACAAAGGAAAACATTCAGTACTTC.

Here the CDR3 DNA reads TGTGCCAGCAGCCAAACCAGGGCCCCTAACAATGAGCAGTTCTTC. Translated, it gives CASSQTRAPNNEQFF. The chain combines TRBV3-1 with TRBJ2-1; D is possibly TRBD1 (5 bases). CDR1 and CDR2 (germline): LGHDT, YNNKEL (reference sequence). V was trimmed by 2 bases and J by 5 bases, leaving 13 bases between them. The CDR3 is 15 residues long.

The chain couples TRBV9 to TRBJ2-2; TRBD1 or TRBD2 may be the D gene (5 bases each). V gave up 0 bases and J gave up 6 bases, with 9 bases separating them. CDR1 SGDLS and CDR2 YYNGEE come from the germline V gene. This CDR3 contains 14 residues. The CDR3 DNA reads as TGTGCCAGCAGCGTAGGGGGGTCGGCCGGGGAGCTGTTTTTT. Encoded protein: CASSVGGSAGELFF.

This clonotype was recorded many times. This chain joins TRBV10-3 and TRBJ2-5, with a possible D match to TRBD1 (6 bases). The CDR3 runs 16 residues. CDR1 and CDR2 from the germline V gene are ENHRY and SYGVKD. Trimming stripped 3 bases from V and 2 bases from J, with 16 bases between. The CDR3 DNA is TGTGCCATCAGTGATCACGTAGGACAGCAACAAGAGACCCAGTACTTC. Encoded protein: CAISDHVGQQQETQYF.

In this sample, this clonotype turned up many times. J is TRBJ2-1 and V is TRBV29-1, with 13 positions matching TRBD2. J lost 3 bases, V lost 4 bases, and 3 bases had no gene match. Germline assignment: CDR1 SQVTM and CDR2 ANQGSEA. The CDR3 is 15 amino acids. The CDR3 sequence: CSVGGTSGNYNEQFF. CDR3 in DNA: TGCAGCGTTGGGGGGACTAGCGGGAACTACAATGAGCAGTTCTTC.

CDR3: CASSRTGYNQPQHF. In nucleotides, the CDR3 is TGTGCCAGCAGCCGGACAGGTTACAATCAGCCCCAGCATTTT. This rearrangement joins TRBV14 to TRBJ1-5; 7 bases match TRBD1. This CDR3 is built from 14 residues. The junction had 3 bases not matched to a gene; V was cut back by 4 bases and J by 3 bases. Germline V gene data show CDR1 as SGHDN and CDR2 as FVKESK.

The chain carries TRBV4-2 and TRBJ2-7; D possibly corresponds to TRBD2 (6 bases). The CDR3 contains 15 residues. Trimming cost V 0 bases and J 4 bases, with 13 bases left between them. Germline V gene lookup returns CDR1 LGHNA and CDR2 YNFKEQ. The DNA for the CDR3 is TGTGCCAGCAGCCAAGATCGAGGCGGGGTGTACGAGCAGTACTTC. Translating it yields CASSQDRGGVYEQYF.

This clonotype appeared many times. The chain couples TRBV14 to TRBJ2-7, with D hard to call. CDR1 is SGHDN and CDR2 is FVKESK in the germline V gene. V lost 1 base, J lost 3 bases, and 7 bases lay in between. The CDR3 sequence is 13 residues long. CDR3 DNA sequence: TGTGCCAGCAGCCAAGGGGTTATCTACGAGCAGTACTTC. It encodes CASSQGVIYEQYF.

Only a few counts were recorded for this clonotype. The chain employs TRBV2 and TRBJ1-1, with 7 nucleotides matching TRBD1. Germline assignment: CDR1 SNHLY and CDR2 FYNNEI. The CDR3 consists of 16 residues. J lost 0 bases, V lost 6 bases, and 10 bases had no gene match. The CDR3 sequence: CASRTSGTELNTEAFF. The CDR3 nucleotides are TGTGCCAGCAGAACCTCCGGGACAGAGCTGAACACTGAAGCTTTCTTT.

The V gene is TRBV12-3 or TRBV12-4, the J gene TRBJ2-2, with D uncertain. V was shortened by 4 bases and J by 3 bases, with 6 bases between the two germline ends. CDR3 size: 13 residues. The CDR3 nucleotides read TGTGCCAGCAGTTCCCCAGACACCGGGGAGCTGTTTTTT. This encodes CASSSPDTGELFF.

Notes on this clonotype: Compared with germline, one end of the junction differs, possibly owing to a read error. This chain connects TRBV2 to TRBJ2-6; tentatively, D is TRBD2 (5 bases). This CDR3 contains 17 residues. Germline loops: CDR1 SNHLY, CDR2 FYNNEI. In nucleotides, the CDR3 is TGTGCCAGCAGTGACCCGGGTGCGGACTCTAGGGCCAACGTCCTGACTTTC. It specifies CASSDPGADSRANVLTF.

This clonotype was seen more than once but under ten times. This rearrangement joins TRBV6-5 to TRBJ1-2, with 7 bases aligning to TRBD1. With V trimmed by 4 bases and J by 8 bases, 16 bases remained unmatched. The CDR3 length is 16 residues. Germline V CDR1 and CDR2: MNHEY, SVGAGI. The CDR3 is CASSLGPRQGLEGYTF. As DNA, the CDR3 is TGTGCCAGCAGTTTAGGTCCGAGACAGGGTCTCGAAGGCTACACCTTC.

This sequence joins TRBV29-1 and TRBJ2-1; D gene unclear. Germline CDR1 reads SQVTM; CDR2 reads ANQGSEA. V was clipped by 3 bases and J by 4 bases, with 16 bases between them. The CDR3 totals 15 residues. CDR3 in amino acids: CSVDSQTFAYNEQFF. The CDR3 DNA sequence: TGCAGCGTTGATTCCCAGACATTTGCTTACAATGAGCAGTTCTTC.

This clonotype was detected many times. The V gene is TRBV12-3 or TRBV12-4, the J gene TRBJ2-1; D might be TRBD2 (6 bases). The V end was cut by 2 bases, the J end by 8 bases, with 10 bases between. There are 13 residues in the CDR3. This CDR3 is CASSLWTIYEQFF. The CDR3 DNA reads as TGTGCCAGCAGTTTATGGACTATCTATGAGCAGTTCTTC.

This clonotype has more than one count but fewer than ten. V gene TRBV20-1 combines with J gene TRBJ2-5; D remains ambiguous. Germline CDR1 DFQATT, CDR2 SNEGSKA (reference sequence). This CDR3 region has 14 residues. The ends were cut back, 3 bases at V and 1 base at J, with 12 bases in the middle. CDR3 protein: CSASLGFTQETQYF. The CDR3 coding sequence is TGCAGTGCTAGTTTGGGGTTTACCCAAGAGACCCAGTACTTC.

This clonotype was observed at least ten times. DNA of the CDR3: TGTGCCAGCAGTGGTCAGGGTGATCGTCGTTCCTATGGCTACACCTTC. This sequence encodes CASSGQGDRRSYGYTF. The V and J genes are TRBV12-3 or TRBV12-4 and TRBJ1-2, with TRBD1 as a possible D gene (5 bases). V lost 5 bases, J lost 4 bases, and 20 bases lay in between. The CDR3 has 16 residues.

This chain connects TRBV4-2 to TRBJ2-3; D perhaps matches TRBD2 (5 bases). The CDR3 is 15 residues long. V was cut by 4 bases and J by 3 bases, with 14 bases left in between. The V gene's germline CDR1 is LGHNA and CDR2 YNFKEQ. The CDR3 here is CASSPSPGETDTQYF. The CDR3 DNA follows: TGTGCCAGCAGCCCATCTCCCGGGGAGACAGATACGCAGTATTTT.

This clonotype has at least ten counts. The chain carries TRBV4-1 and TRBJ2-1, with D perhaps TRBD2 (6 bases). Per the germline V gene, CDR1 is MGHRA and CDR2 is YSYEKL. The CDR3 covers 14 residues. V shed 0 bases and J shed 8 bases, with 11 bases lying between them. The chain's CDR3 is CASSQEGDSDEQFF. The CDR3 DNA reads as TGCGCCAGCAGCCAAGAGGGGGACTCCGATGAGCAGTTCTTC.

This clonotype was seen only a few times. The chain recombines TRBV3-1 with TRBJ2-3, with 7 bases identical to TRBD2. Germline lookup yields CDR1 LGHDT and CDR2 YNNKEL (reference sequence). The CDR3 covers 18 residues. J gave up 1 base and V 0 bases, and 10 bases lay outside the gene matches. CDR3 sequence reads: CASSQEMGEGLGTDTQYF. The CDR3 DNA reads as TGTGCCAGCAGCCAAGAAATGGGGGAGGGTCTCGGCACAGATACGCAGTATTTT.